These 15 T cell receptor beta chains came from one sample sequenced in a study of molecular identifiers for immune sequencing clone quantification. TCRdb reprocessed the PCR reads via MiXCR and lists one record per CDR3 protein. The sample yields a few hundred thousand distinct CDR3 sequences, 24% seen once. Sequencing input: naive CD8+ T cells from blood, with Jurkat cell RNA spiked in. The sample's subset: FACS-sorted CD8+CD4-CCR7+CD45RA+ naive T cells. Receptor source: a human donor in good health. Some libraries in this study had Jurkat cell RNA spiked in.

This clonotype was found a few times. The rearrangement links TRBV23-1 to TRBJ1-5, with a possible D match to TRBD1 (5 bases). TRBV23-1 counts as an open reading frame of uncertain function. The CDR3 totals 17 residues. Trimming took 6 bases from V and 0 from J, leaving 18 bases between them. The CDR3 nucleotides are TGCGCCAGCAGACAAAAAAAAGGGGATTATAGCAATCAGCCCCAGCATTTT. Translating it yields CASRQKKGDYSNQPQHF.

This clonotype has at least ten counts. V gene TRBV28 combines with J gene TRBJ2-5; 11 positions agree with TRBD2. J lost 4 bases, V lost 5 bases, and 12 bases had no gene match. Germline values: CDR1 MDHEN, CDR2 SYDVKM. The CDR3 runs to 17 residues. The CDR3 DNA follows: TGTGCCAGCAGTCCAACTCCTGCACTAGCGGGGGTAGAGACCCAGTACTTC. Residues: CASSPTPALAGVETQYF.

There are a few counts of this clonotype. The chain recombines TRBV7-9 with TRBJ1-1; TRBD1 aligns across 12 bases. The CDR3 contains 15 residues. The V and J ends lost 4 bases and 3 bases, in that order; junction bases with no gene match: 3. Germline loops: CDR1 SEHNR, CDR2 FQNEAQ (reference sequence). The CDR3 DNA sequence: TGTGCCAGCAGCTGGGACAGGGGGCCGGACACTGAAGCTTTCTTT. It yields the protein CASSWDRGPDTEAFF.

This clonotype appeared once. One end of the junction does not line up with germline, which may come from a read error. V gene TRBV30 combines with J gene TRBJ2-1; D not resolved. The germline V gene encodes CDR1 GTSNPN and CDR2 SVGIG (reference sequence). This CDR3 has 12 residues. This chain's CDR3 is CARSPSYNEQFF. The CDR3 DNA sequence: TGTGCCCGGAGCCCGAGCTACAATGAGCAGTTCTTC.

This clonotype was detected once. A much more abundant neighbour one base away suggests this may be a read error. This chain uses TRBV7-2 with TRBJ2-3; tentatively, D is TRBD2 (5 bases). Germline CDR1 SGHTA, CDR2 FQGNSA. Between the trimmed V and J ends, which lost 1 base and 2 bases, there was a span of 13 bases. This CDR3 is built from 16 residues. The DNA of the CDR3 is TGTGCCAGCAGCTTAGGGTTAGCGATGGACACAGATACGCAGTATTTT. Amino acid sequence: CASSLGLAMDTDTQYF.

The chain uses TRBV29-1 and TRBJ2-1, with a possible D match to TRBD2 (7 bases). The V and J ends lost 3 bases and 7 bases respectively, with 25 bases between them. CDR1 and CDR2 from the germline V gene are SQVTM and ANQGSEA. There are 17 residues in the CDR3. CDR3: CSVDPTGLFLGGNEQFF. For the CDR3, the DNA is TGCAGCGTTGACCCCACAGGGTTGTTTTTGGGGGGGAATGAGCAGTTCTTC.

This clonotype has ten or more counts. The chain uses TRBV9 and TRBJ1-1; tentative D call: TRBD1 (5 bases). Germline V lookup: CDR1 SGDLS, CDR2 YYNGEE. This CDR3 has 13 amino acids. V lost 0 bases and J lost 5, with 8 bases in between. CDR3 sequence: CASSVGGATEAFF. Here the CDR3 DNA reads TGTGCCAGCAGCGTAGGGGGCGCGACTGAAGCTTTCTTT.

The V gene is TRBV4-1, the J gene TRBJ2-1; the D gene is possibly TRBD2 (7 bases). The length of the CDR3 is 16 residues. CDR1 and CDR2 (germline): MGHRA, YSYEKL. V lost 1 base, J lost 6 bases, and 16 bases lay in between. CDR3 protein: CASSQVEGGPFNEQFF. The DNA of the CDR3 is TGCGCCAGCAGCCAAGTAGAGGGGGGGCCGTTCAATGAGCAGTTCTTC.

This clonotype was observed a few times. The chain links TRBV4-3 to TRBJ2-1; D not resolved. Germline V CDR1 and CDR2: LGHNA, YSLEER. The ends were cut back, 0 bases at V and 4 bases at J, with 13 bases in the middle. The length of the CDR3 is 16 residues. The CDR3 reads CASSQDQFPLYNEQFF. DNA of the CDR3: TGCGCCAGCAGCCAAGATCAATTTCCCCTATACAATGAGCAGTTCTTC.

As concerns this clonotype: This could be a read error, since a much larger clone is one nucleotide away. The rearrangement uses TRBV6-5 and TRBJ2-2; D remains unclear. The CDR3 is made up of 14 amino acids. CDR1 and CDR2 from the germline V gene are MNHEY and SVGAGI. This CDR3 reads CTSKESANTGELFF. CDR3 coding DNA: TGTACCAGCAAAGAGTCCGCGAACACCGGGGAGCTGTTTTTT.

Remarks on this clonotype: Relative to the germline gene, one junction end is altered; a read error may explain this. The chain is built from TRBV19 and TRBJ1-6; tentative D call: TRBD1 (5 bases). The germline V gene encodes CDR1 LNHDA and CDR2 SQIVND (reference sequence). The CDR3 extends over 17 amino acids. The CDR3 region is CVSSRGLDRGRGSPLHF. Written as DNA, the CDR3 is TGTGTCAGTAGCCGCGGACTTGATAGGGGAAGAGGATCACCCCTCCACTTT.

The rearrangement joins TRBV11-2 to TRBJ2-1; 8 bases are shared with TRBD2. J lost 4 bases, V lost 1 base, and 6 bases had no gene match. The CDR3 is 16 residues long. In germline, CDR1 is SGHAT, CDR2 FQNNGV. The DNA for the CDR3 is TGTGCCAGCAGCTTAGTTCCGGGGGGGGGATACAATGAGCAGTTCTTC. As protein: CASSLVPGGGYNEQFF. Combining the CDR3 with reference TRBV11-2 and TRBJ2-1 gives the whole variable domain EAGVAQSPRYKIIEKRQSVAFWCNPISGHATLYWYQQILGQGPKLLIQFQNNGVVDDSQLPKDRFSAERLKGVDSTLKIQPAKLEDSAVYLCASSLVPGGGYNEQFFGPGTRLTVL.

The CDR3 protein is CASSLLGASGTSTDTQYF. CDR3 nucleotide sequence: TGTGCCAGCAGCCTCCTGGGGGCTAGCGGGACTAGCACAGATACGCAGTATTTT. The genes are TRBV6-1 and TRBJ2-3; TRBD2 aligns across 9 bases. The junction had 13 bases not matched to a gene; V was cut back by 6 bases and J by 0 bases. The CDR3 covers 18 residues. Germline V gene lookup returns CDR1 MNHNS and CDR2 SASEGT.

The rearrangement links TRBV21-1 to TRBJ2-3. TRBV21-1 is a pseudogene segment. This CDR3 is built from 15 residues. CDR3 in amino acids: CASGKVALPPDTQYF. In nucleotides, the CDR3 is TGTGCCAGCGGCAAAGTGGCTTTACCCCCAGATACGCAGTATTTT.

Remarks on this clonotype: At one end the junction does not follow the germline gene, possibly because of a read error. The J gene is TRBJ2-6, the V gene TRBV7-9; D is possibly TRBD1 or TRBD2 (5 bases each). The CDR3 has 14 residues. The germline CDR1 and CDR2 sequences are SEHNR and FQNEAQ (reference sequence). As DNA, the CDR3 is TGTGCCAGCCGGGGCGACTCTGAGGCCAACGTCCTGACTTTC. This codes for CASRGDSEANVLTF.